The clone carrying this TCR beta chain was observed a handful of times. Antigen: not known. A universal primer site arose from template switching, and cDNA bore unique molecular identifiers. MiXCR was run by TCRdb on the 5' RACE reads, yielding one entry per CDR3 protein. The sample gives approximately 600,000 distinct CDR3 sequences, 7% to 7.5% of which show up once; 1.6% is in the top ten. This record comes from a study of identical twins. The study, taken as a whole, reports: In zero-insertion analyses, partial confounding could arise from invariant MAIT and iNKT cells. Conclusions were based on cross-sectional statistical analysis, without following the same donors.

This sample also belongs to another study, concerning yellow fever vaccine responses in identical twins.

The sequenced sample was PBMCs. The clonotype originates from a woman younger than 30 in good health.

CDR3 bases: TGTGCCACCAGCAGAGATCAGGGTAGCGGGGGCTACAATGAGCAGTTCTTC. Protein product: CATSRDQGSGGYNEQFF. The gene calls are TRBV15 and TRBJ2-1; 9 bases fit TRBD2. V lost 0 bases to trimming and J lost 3 bases; unmatched junction nucleotides: 6. Germline CDR1 and CDR2: LNHNV and YYDKDF (reference sequence). The CDR3 is made up of 17 amino acids.